The 26 T cell receptor beta chains presented below share a single source sample, sequenced in a study of response to subunit inactivated influenza vaccine. TCRdb reanalysed the RT-PCR reads using MiXCR and keeps one entry per CDR3 protein. The profile covers 430,000 or so distinct CDR3 sequences, with 10% to 11% appearing a single time and approximately 12% taken by the ten largest. Sequencing was performed on PBMCs from blood, taken about 6 weeks after vaccination. These receptor sequences come from a man over 45 who received an inactivated influenza vaccine.

This clonotype was found a few times. The chain couples TRBV7-8 to TRBJ1-1; 7 nucleotides match TRBD1. The CDR3 is made up of 14 amino acids. J gave up 8 bases and V 5 bases, and 11 bases lay outside the gene matches. Germline V gene sequence: CDR1 SGHVS, CDR2 FQNEAQ. Written as DNA, the CDR3 is TGTGCCAGCAGCCTAAAACGTGGGGACAGAGAAGCTTTCTTT. It translates to CASSLKRGDREAFF. The full variable domain, completed using reference TRBV7-8 and TRBJ1-1, is GAGVSQSPRYKVAKRGQDVALRCDPISGHVSLFWYQQALGQGPEFLTYFQNEAQLDKSGLPSDRFFAERPEGSVSTLKIQRTQQEDSAVYLCASSLKRGDREAFFGQGTRLTVV.

This sequence joins TRBV7-9 and TRBJ2-7, with 7 positions matching TRBD1. CDR1 and CDR2 from the germline V gene are SEHNR and FQNEAQ (reference sequence). CDR3 length equals 15 residues. Losses at the gene ends were 5 bases for V and 1 base for J; bases not matched to a gene: 8. Here the CDR3 DNA reads TGTGCCAGCAGCAAACAGGGGATGGGATCCTACGAGCAGTACTTC. Residues: CASSKQGMGSYEQYF.

This clonotype was detected only a few times. CDR3 amino acids: CASSLTGALNSPLHF. The CDR3 coding sequence is TGTGCCAGCAGCTTAACAGGCGCGCTTAATTCACCCCTCCACTTT. The genes are TRBV5-8 and TRBJ1-6; a possible D gene is TRBD1 (5 bases). Germline CDR1 and CDR2: SGHTS and YDEGEE. The CDR3 is 15 residues long. V was pared by 2 bases and J by 6 bases, with 12 bases between. Variable domain in full (rest from reference TRBV5-8 and TRBJ1-6): EAGVTQSPTHLIKTRGQQATLRCSPISGHTSVYWYQQALGLGLQFLLWYDEGEERNRGNFPPRFSGRQFPNYSSELNVNALELEDSALYLCASSLTGALNSPLHFGNGTRLTVT.

This clonotype was picked up a small number of times. The chain joins TRBV16 to TRBJ2-1; 7 bases map to TRBD2. This CDR3 region has 16 residues. CDR1 KGHSY and CDR2 FQNENV come from the germline V gene. V was clipped by 3 bases and J by 7 bases; unmatched bases: 12. CDR3 nucleotides: TGTGCCAGCAGCCATGAGAGAGGGAGGGCCTTTAATGAGCAGTTCTTC. Amino acids: CASSHERGRAFNEQFF. Full variable domain (rest looked up from reference TRBV16 and TRBJ2-1): GEEVAQTPKHLVRGEGQKAKLYCAPIKGHSYVFWYQQVLKNEFKFLISFQNENVFDETGMPKERFSAKCLPNSPCSLEIQATKLEDSAVYFCASSHERGRAFNEQFFGPGTRLTVL.

The chain recombines TRBV20-1 with TRBJ2-3, with unresolved D. This CDR3 has 13 residues. CDR1 is DFQATT and CDR2 is SNEGSKA in the germline V gene (reference sequence). Deletions cut 1 base from V and 3 bases from J, with 8 bases between. The CDR3 loop reads CSARGDGTDTQYF. CDR3 in DNA: TGCAGTGCTAGAGGCGACGGAACAGATACGCAGTATTTT.

The rearrangement uses TRBV18 and TRBJ2-3; 7 bases are shared with TRBD2. V shed 1 base, J shed 0 bases, and the junction held 16 bases outside the gene matches. The CDR3 is 20 residues long. Germline assignment: CDR1 KGHSH and CDR2 LQKENI. The CDR3 DNA reads as TGTGCCAGCTCACCACGGGTGGCTAGCGGCAGCCTTTCGAGCACAGATACGCAGTATTTT. The encoded protein is CASSPRVASGSLSSTDTQYF. The whole variable domain, filled in from reference TRBV18 and TRBJ2-3, reads NAGVMQNPRHLVRRRGQEARLRCSPMKGHSHVYWYRQLPEEGLKFMVYLQKENIIDESGMPKERFSAEFPKEGPSILRIQQVVRGDSAAYFCASSPRVASGSLSSTDTQYFGPGTRLTVL.

This chain joins TRBV20-1 and TRBJ2-3; 7 positions match TRBD1. Germline CDR1 and CDR2: DFQATT and SNEGSKA (reference sequence). The CDR3 runs 13 residues. Germline trimming cut 5 bases from V and 6 bases from J; bases unmatched to any gene: 8. The CDR3 sequence is CSAGDRRVDTQYF. The CDR3 DNA sequence: TGCAGTGCTGGGGACAGAAGGGTGGATACGCAGTATTTT.

This clonotype has only a few counts. V and J are TRBV15 and TRBJ2-5, with TRBD2 as a possible D gene (5 bases). Germline V CDR1 and CDR2: LNHNV, YYDKDF (reference sequence). CDR3 length equals 14 residues. V lost 4 bases and J 8 bases, leaving 17 bases between the germline ends. Here the CDR3 DNA reads TGTGCCACCAGCACCGAGACGGGAAGGAGAACCCAGTACTTC. Protein: CATSTETGRRTQYF.

This clonotype has just a few counts. The J gene is TRBJ1-4, the V gene TRBV15, with D unresolved. CDR1 and CDR2 (germline): LNHNV, YYDKDF (reference sequence). Trimming shortened V by 3 bases and J by 4 bases, and 9 bases separated the two germline ends. The CDR3 length is 14 residues. In DNA, the CDR3 is TGTGCCACCAGCAGCCGACAAGATAATGAAAAACTGTTTTTT. It translates to CATSSRQDNEKLFF.

This chain links TRBV3-1 with TRBJ2-4; a weak D match, TRBD1 (6 bases). CDR1 LGHDT and CDR2 YNNKEL come from the germline V gene (reference sequence). The CDR3 loop spans 18 amino acids. V was cut by 1 base and J by 0 bases, with 16 bases left in between. This CDR3 is CASSQVRARGLAKNIQYF. DNA of the CDR3: TGTGCCAGCAGCCAAGTCAGGGCCAGGGGTCTAGCCAAAAACATTCAGTACTTC.

This clonotype was found a few times. A single base separates this from a much larger clone, so it may be a read error. The chain joins TRBV7-8 to TRBJ2-3, with D possibly being TRBD2 (6 bases). This CDR3 region has 16 residues. Germline loops: CDR1 SGHVS, CDR2 FQNEAQ. Here the CDR3 reads CASSLSESTSTNTQYF. The CDR3 region has the DNA TGTGCCAGCAGCTTAAGCGAGTCTACTAGCACAAATACGCAGTATTTT.

This clonotype occurred many times. The chain employs TRBV5-6 and TRBJ2-2; no definite D call. Germline lookup yields CDR1 SGHDT and CDR2 YYEEEE. V lost 1 base and J lost 7, with 8 bases in between. This CDR3 is built from 13 residues. As DNA, the CDR3 is TGTGCCAGCAGCTTGTCTGGCCACGGGGAGCTGTTTTTT. Translated, it gives CASSLSGHGELFF. Full variable domain (missing parts from reference TRBV5-6 and TRBJ2-2): DAGVTQSPTHLIKTRGQQVTLRCSPKSGHDTVSWYQQALGQGPQFIFQYYEEEERQRGNFPDRFSGHQFPNYSSELNVNALLLGDSALYLCASSLSGHGELFFGEGSRLTVL.

The gene calls are TRBV21-1 and TRBJ2-2; the tabulated D call, TRBD1, remains unverified against the DNA. TRBV21-1 is listed as a pseudogene. This CDR3 comprises 17 residues. The CDR3 loop reads CASTSFAQHTNTGELFF. DNA for the CDR3: TGTGCCAGCACCTCTTTCGCCCAGCATACGAACACCGGGGAGCTGTTTTTT.

The chain uses TRBV29-1 and TRBJ1-5, with D possibly TRBD1 on 5 matching bases. The CDR3 sequence is 13 residues long. Germline-derived CDR1 and CDR2 are SQVTM and ANQGSEA. V was trimmed by 6 bases and J by 1 base, leaving 10 bases between them. This chain's CDR3 is CSVARGSNQPQHF. The CDR3 DNA reads TGCAGCGTGGCCCGGGGGAGCAATCAGCCCCAGCATTTT.

The table lists this clonotype with a few counts. The chain carries TRBV27 and TRBJ2-1; D possibly uses TRBD1 or TRBD2 (6 bases each). V lost 0 bases, J lost 2 bases, and 14 bases lay in between. The CDR3 loop spans 17 amino acids. Germline CDR1 MNHEY, CDR2 SMNVEV (reference sequence). CDR3 DNA: TGTGCCAGCAGTTTATCGGGGGCGGGGACTGCCTACAATGAGCAGTTCTTC. It yields the protein CASSLSGAGTAYNEQFF.

The sample holds a few counts of this clonotype. The chain links TRBV20-1 to TRBJ2-7; 8 bases are a match to TRBD1. The V gene end was trimmed by 5 bases and the J gene end by 4 bases; junction bases not matched to a gene: 10. The germline gives CDR1 DFQATT, CDR2 SNEGSKA (reference sequence). The CDR3 totals 14 residues. The DNA of the CDR3 is TGCAGTGCTTCCACCGGGACAGGACTTTACGAGCAGTACTTC. Encoded protein: CSASTGTGLYEQYF.

This clonotype came up a few times. The CDR3 loop reads CASSGSSGSFNEQFF. Written as DNA, the CDR3 is TGTGCCAGCAGTGGTTCTAGCGGGAGTTTCAATGAGCAGTTCTTC. This chain uses TRBV2 with TRBJ2-1, with TRBD2 identical over 10 bases. The CDR3 is 15 residues long. Trimming took 4 bases from V and 6 from J; bases not matched to a gene: 6. The germline V gene has CDR1 SNHLY and CDR2 FYNNEI. The whole variable domain, filled in from reference TRBV2 and TRBJ2-1, reads EPEVTQTPSHQVTQMGQEVILRCVPISNHLYFYWYRQILGQKVEFLVSFYNNEISEKSEIFDDQFSVERPDGSNFTLKIRSTKLEDSAMYFCASSGSSGSFNEQFFGPGTRLTVL.

This clonotype was detected many times. The chain employs TRBV20-1 and TRBJ2-3; 7 bases map to TRBD2. Per the germline V gene, CDR1 is DFQATT and CDR2 is SNEGSKA (reference sequence). CDR3 size: 15 residues. The V segment lost 0 bases and the J segment 5 bases; nucleotides outside the gene matches: 8. The CDR3 protein is CSARDLPSGLDTQYF. CDR3 coding DNA: TGCAGTGCTAGAGATCTGCCTAGCGGATTAGATACGCAGTATTTT.

Only a few counts were recorded for this clonotype. The chain employs TRBV20-1 and TRBJ2-7, with 7 nucleotides matching TRBD1. Germline trimming cut 6 bases from V and 0 bases from J; bases unmatched to any gene: 5. Per germline, CDR1 DFQATT and CDR2 SNEGSKA (reference sequence). The CDR3 contains 13 residues. The CDR3 loop reads CSAETGSSYEQYF. The CDR3 bases are TGCAGTGCCGAGACAGGGAGCTCCTACGAGCAGTACTTC.

The chain joins TRBV7-6 to TRBJ2-7, with D possibly being TRBD1 (5 bases). V was pared by 5 bases and J by 2 bases, with 16 bases between. CDR3 length: 15 amino acids. CDR1 SGHVS and CDR2 FNYEAQ come from the germline V gene. The CDR3 sequence: CASSTGWGRTYEQYF. The CDR3 DNA is TGTGCCAGCAGCACCGGCTGGGGCAGAACCTACGAGCAGTACTTC.

This clonotype was observed at least ten times. The rearrangement joins TRBV5-1 to TRBJ2-1; D not certain. The ends were cut back, 4 bases at V and 6 bases at J, with 17 bases in the middle. The CDR3 spans 15 residues. Germline V CDR1 and CDR2: SGHRS, YFSETQ. CDR3 protein: CASSAGQTLGNEQFF. CDR3 sequence (DNA): TGCGCCAGCAGCGCCGGGCAAACCTTGGGCAATGAGCAGTTCTTC.

This clonotype was seen many times. The gene calls are TRBV4-1 and TRBJ1-5; no clear D. Deletions cut 0 bases from V and 3 bases from J, with 9 bases between. The CDR3 extends over 15 amino acids. The germline CDR1 and CDR2 sequences are MGHRA and YSYEKL. CDR3 amino acids: CASSQETGINQPQHF. The CDR3 bases are TGCGCCAGCAGCCAAGAAACGGGGATCAATCAGCCCCAGCATTTT.

The chain employs TRBV11-2 and TRBJ1-2; a possible D gene is TRBD1 (5 bases). Germline values: CDR1 SGHAT, CDR2 FQNNGV. V lost 0 bases, J lost 5 bases, and 7 bases lay in between. This CDR3 spans 13 amino acids. Here the CDR3 reads CASSLERGYGYTF. CDR3 nucleotide sequence: TGTGCCAGCAGCTTAGAACGGGGGTATGGCTACACCTTC. The full variable domain, in which reference TRBV11-2 and TRBJ1-2 provide the parts outside the CDR3, is EAGVAQSPRYKIIEKRQSVAFWCNPISGHATLYWYQQILGQGPKLLIQFQNNGVVDDSQLPKDRFSAERLKGVDSTLKIQPAKLEDSAVYLCASSLERGYGYTFGSGTRLTVV.

This sequence joins TRBV2 and TRBJ2-7; perhaps TRBD2 as D (5 bases). This CDR3 has 12 residues. V lost 3 bases and J lost 5, with 8 bases in between. Germline values: CDR1 SNHLY, CDR2 FYNNEI. The CDR3 is CASSEFGDEQYF. CDR3 DNA: TGTGCCAGCAGTGAGTTCGGGGACGAGCAGTACTTC.

This clonotype has only a few counts. The V gene is TRBV2, the J gene TRBJ2-1, with unresolved D. Trimming took 5 bases from V and 5 from J, leaving 10 bases between them. The CDR3 is made up of 13 amino acids. CDR1 SNHLY and CDR2 FYNNEI come from the germline V gene. The CDR3 DNA is TGTGCCAGCAGTATGAGTCAGGACAATGAGCAGTTCTTC. Translated: CASSMSQDNEQFF.

There are many counts of this clonotype. J is TRBJ2-7 and V is TRBV6-5, with D possibly matching TRBD1 (6 bases). The CDR3 is 11 amino acids. In germline, CDR1 is MNHEY, CDR2 SVGAGI. The V end was cut by 6 bases, the J end by 7 bases, with 10 bases between. The CDR3 spells CASRKQGEQYF. The CDR3 DNA follows: TGTGCCAGCAGAAAGCAGGGGGAGCAGTACTTC.